The sequence of this T cell receptor beta chain was determined in a study of T cell responses to AZD1222 COVID-19 vaccine. Produced via immunoSEQ multiplex PCR; TCRdb's table is partial and in-frame only. Of more than 95,000 clones listed, about 92% are singletons. This clone was seen a single time. CDR1 MNHNS and CDR2 SASEGT come from the germline V gene. This CDR3 is 14 amino acids long. Trimming removed 3 bases from V and 0 bases from J, with 6 bases in between. The rearrangement uses TRBV6-1 and TRBJ2-4, with unresolved D. The TCR sequence derives from an adult in good health. Sequencing used peripheral blood, obtained on day 0 of MenACWY control vaccination. DNA for the CDR3: TGTGCCAGCAGTGAGCAGCTAGCCAAAAACATTCAGTACTTC. Translation gives CASSEQLAKNIQYF.